These T cell receptor beta chains were read from a single sample in a study of T cells in Graves' hyperthyroidism and ophthalmopathy. TCRdb independently ran MiXCR on the multiplex PCR reads; one entry per CDR3 protein. Among about 95,000 distinct CDR3 sequences listed, 40% were seen once. The sequencing sample was made of peripheral blood or thyroid tissue (not recorded which). These receptors were collected from a woman in her 30s with Graves' hyperthyroidism. CDR3s include the opening cysteine and the closing phenylalanine or tryptophan. Each record gives: J gene, D gene, V gene, clone size, CDR3 DNA, CDR3 protein. The D gene is left open where the match is weak. Rows give clone size only sometimes, using once, few, many, or a class for an expanded clone.

TRBJ1-3 . TRBV19 many TGTGCCAGTGTGAGGCCCTCTGGAAACACCATATATTTT CASVRPSGNTIYF
TRBJ2-7 TRBD2 TRBV7-2 . TGTGCCAGCAGCGCCAGACTAGCGGGAACCTACGAGCAGTACTTC CASSARLAGTYEQYF
TRBJ1-6 . TRBV28 few TGTGCCAGCAGGATGAGGGGGGGTAATTCACCCCTCCACTTT CASRMRGGNSPLHF
TRBJ2-2 TRBD2 TRBV5-4 many TGTGCCAGCAGCTTGGTAGCGGGAGGAGGGACCGGGGAGCTGTTTTTT CASSLVAGGGTGELFF
TRBJ2-6 . TRBV11-2 . TGTGCCAGCAGCTCAGACTGGGGCTGGACTGAAGCTTTC CASSSDWGWTEAF
TRBJ1-3 . TRBV5-1 many TGCGCCAGCAGCCTAACAGGGATCTCTGGAAACACCATATATTTT CASSLTGISGNTIYF
TRBJ1-4 . TRBV7-9 . TGTGCCAGCAGCCCCTCCGTTGGGGGTGATTATGAAAAACTGTTTTTT CASSPSVGGDYEKLFF
TRBJ1-1 . TRBV11-2 many TGTGCCAGCAGCCCCCGTGTGAACACTGAAGCTTTCTTT CASSPRVNTEAFF
TRBJ1-4 . TRBV29-1 . TGCAGCGCTGTTGATGAGGAACTGTTTTTT CSAVDEELFF
TRBJ2-2 TRBD2 TRBV7-9 . TGTGCCAGCAGTTACTCGGGACTAGCGGGAACCGGGGAGCTGTTTTTT CASSYSGLAGTGELFF
TRBJ2-7 . TRBV7-9 many TGTGCCAGCAGCTCGCTAGACCCTGTGAGCAACGAGCAGTACTTC CASSSLDPVSNEQYF
TRBJ1-5 . TRBV9 few TGTGCCAGCAGTTTAAGAGGGAGTGAAGGGTTTCAGCCCCAGCATTTT CASSLRGSEGFQPQHF
TRBJ2-7 . TRBV4-1 many TGCGCCAGCAGCCAGGGGAAACTAGCTCTTAAGGGGGAGCAGTACTTC CASSQGKLALKGEQYF
TRBJ2-5 . TRBV28 many TGTGCCAGCTGTCGACAGACCCAAGAGACCCAGTACTTC CASCRQTQETQYF
TRBJ1-2 . TRBV25-1 . TGTGCCAGCAGCAAGGACACAAACTATGGCTACACCTTC CASSKDTNYGYTF
TRBJ1-2 . TRBV6-1 many TGTGCCAGCAGACGGGGTGGCTACACCTTC CASRRGGYTF
TRBJ2-7 . TRBV5-6 many TGTGCCAGCAGCCACCTTGGATACGGGCAGTACTTC CASSHLGYGQYF
TRBJ1-4 TRBD1 TRBV6-1 . TGTGCCAGCAGTCTCTTCGCGGGACAGGGGGTTGAAAAACTGTTTTTT CASSLFAGQGVEKLFF
TRBJ1-3 . TRBV2 many TGTGCCAGCAGTGATGACAGACTCTCCTCTGGAAACACCATATATTTT CASSDDRLSSGNTIYF
TRBJ2-5 . TRBV28 many TGTGCCAGCTCCTGGGACACGCAAGAGACCCAGTACTTC CASSWDTQETQYF
TRBJ2-2 . TRBV6-5 . TGTGCCAGCAGTTACTCCCTGACGCCCTTAACCGGGGGCCCGAACACCGGGGAGCTGTTTTTT CASSYSLTPLTGGPNTGELFF
TRBJ1-1 TRBD1 TRBV12-3/TRBV12-4 . TGTGCCAGCAGCGACTCCAGGACAGGGGGCTTAGACACTGAAGCTTTCTTT CASSDSRTGGLDTEAFF
TRBJ1-1 TRBD1 TRBV28 . TGTGCCAGCAGACCGGACAGGTCGAACACTGAAGCTTTCTTT CASRPDRSNTEAFF